The 24 T cell receptor beta chains below all came from one sample that was sequenced in a study of CD8+CD57+ T cells in acquired aplastic anemia. TCR beta VDJ and CDR3 profiling used genomic DNA as template. TCRdb fed the reads into MiXCR, producing one record per CDR3 protein. Of around 200,000 distinct CDR3 sequences in the sample, almost 50% were seen once. Selection for sequencing was limited to patients who had shown CD8+CD57+ cell expansion by flow cytometry. Sequencing was performed on sorted CD4+, CD8+, or CD8+CD57+ T cells (not recorded which) from PBMCs. Receptors were obtained from a human donor with aplastic anemia.

The V and J genes are TRBV2 and TRBJ2-7, with D possibly being TRBD1 or TRBD2 (5 bases each). CDR3 length: 13 residues. Germline V gene sequence: CDR1 SNHLY, CDR2 FYNNEI. Trimming took 7 bases from V and 3 from J, leaving 13 bases between them. The CDR3 here is CASTRDRNYEQYF. The CDR3 DNA sequence: TGTGCCAGCACCCGGGACCGGAACTACGAGCAGTACTTC.

This clonotype was observed at least ten times. The rearrangement joins TRBV7-9 to TRBJ1-2; 8 bases map to TRBD1. This CDR3 has 15 residues. Germline V gives CDR1 SEHNR, CDR2 FQNEAQ (reference sequence). The V segment lost 1 base and the J segment 7 bases; nucleotides outside the gene matches: 8. DNA for the CDR3: TGTGCCAGCAGCTTAGGGCCAGGGGGCGTACCTGGCTACACCTTC. Translation gives CASSLGPGGVPGYTF.

This clonotype was seen ten or more times. The chain is built from TRBV10-3 and TRBJ1-5; D remains unclear. Germline V gives CDR1 ENHRY, CDR2 SYGVKD. The V and J ends lost 5 bases and 3 bases respectively, with 5 bases between them. The CDR3 totals 12 residues. CDR3 DNA sequence: TGTGCCATCAGTAGGGACAATCAGCCCCAGCATTTT. Amino acid sequence: CAISRDNQPQHF.

CDR3 residues: CAISEYSYNEQFF. The DNA for the CDR3 is TGTGCCATCAGTGAGTACAGTTACAATGAGCAGTTCTTC. J is TRBJ2-1 and V is TRBV10-3; D gene ambiguous. Per germline, CDR1 ENHRY and CDR2 SYGVKD. CDR3 size: 13 residues. V lost 1 base and J 4 bases, leaving 5 bases between the germline ends.

The rearrangement links TRBV6-5 to TRBJ1-1; D is unclear. In germline, CDR1 is MNHEY, CDR2 SVGAGI. V was clipped by 3 bases and J by 3 bases, with 11 bases between them. This CDR3 is 14 amino acids long. This CDR3 is CASSYRDLDTEAFF. CDR3 coding DNA: TGTGCCAGCAGTTATAGGGATTTGGACACTGAAGCTTTCTTT.

This clonotype was counted ten times or more. The rearrangement uses TRBV6-6 and TRBJ1-5; D perhaps matches TRBD1 (5 bases). This CDR3 is 15 amino acids long. V gave up 2 bases and J gave up 4 bases, with 12 bases separating them. The germline V gene has CDR1 MNHNY and CDR2 SVGAGI (reference sequence). Here the CDR3 reads CASSYEAGRNQPQHF. The CDR3 bases are TGTGCCAGCAGTTACGAGGCAGGGCGGAATCAGCCCCAGCATTTT.

J is TRBJ2-7 and V is TRBV2; 10 bases line up with TRBD1. The CDR3 has 15 amino acids. Trimming removed 6 bases from V and 4 bases from J; junction bases left unmatched: 9. Germline V gene lookup returns CDR1 SNHLY and CDR2 FYNNEI. The CDR3: CASSLMTGGGYEQYF. CDR3 sequence (DNA): TGTGCCAGCAGCCTTATGACAGGGGGCGGTTACGAGCAGTACTTC.

This chain joins TRBV2 and TRBJ2-2, with 9 nucleotides matching TRBD1. The germline V gene encodes CDR1 SNHLY and CDR2 FYNNEI. CDR3 length equals 14 residues. After removal of 6 bases from V and 5 bases from J, the junction contained 4 bases not matched to a gene. The CDR3 sequence is CASRGQGLTGELFF. CDR3 DNA: TGTGCCAGCAGGGGACAGGGATTAACCGGGGAGCTGTTTTTT.

The rearrangement uses TRBV10-1 and TRBJ2-2, with D perhaps matching TRBD1 (6 bases). Between the trimmed V and J ends, which lost 0 bases and 5 bases, there was a span of 10 bases. The CDR3 runs 15 residues. CDR1 is WNHNN and CDR2 is SYGVQD in the germline V gene (reference sequence). The CDR3 loop reads CASSESGAGTGELFF. The CDR3 coding sequence is TGCGCCAGCAGTGAGTCGGGGGCCGGAACCGGGGAGCTGTTTTTT.

The rearrangement uses TRBV10-3 and TRBJ2-1, with D possibly matching TRBD2 (6 bases). Per germline, CDR1 ENHRY and CDR2 SYGVKD. The CDR3 has 15 residues. Trimming pared 5 bases from V and 5 bases from J, leaving 16 bases between. This chain's CDR3 is CAISSTGEWNNEQFF. The CDR3 DNA follows: TGTGCCATCAGTTCGACGGGGGAGTGGAACAATGAGCAGTTCTTC.

The V gene is TRBV19, the J gene TRBJ2-7; D gene uncertain. Germline-derived CDR1 and CDR2 are LNHDA and SQIVND (reference sequence). V lost 1 base to trimming and J lost 2 bases, with 9 bases between them. This CDR3 has 14 amino acids. The CDR3 nucleotides read TGTGCCAGTAGTATAGGACGCCAGGCCTACGAGCAGTACTTC. This sequence encodes CASSIGRQAYEQYF.

The chain combines TRBV11-1 with TRBJ2-3; 11 bases are shared with TRBD2. The CDR3 covers 15 residues. Germline V CDR1 and CDR2: SGHAT, FQDESV (reference sequence). Losses at the gene ends were 3 bases for V and 5 bases for J; bases not matched to a gene: 4. CDR3 in DNA: TGTGCCAGCAGCTTGACTAGCGGGAACGTAGATACGCAGTATTTT. It encodes CASSLTSGNVDTQYF.

This chain uses TRBV10-3 with TRBJ1-1; perhaps TRBD1 as D (5 bases). The V and J ends lost 7 bases and 4 bases respectively, with 13 bases between them. This CDR3 is built from 13 residues. CDR1 ENHRY and CDR2 SYGVKD come from the germline V gene. CDR3 region: CAIIGAGPTEAFF. Here the CDR3 DNA reads TGTGCCATCATTGGGGCAGGGCCCACTGAAGCTTTCTTT.

In its sample, this clonotype was seen a few times. The V gene is TRBV5-1, the J gene TRBJ2-6; D gene ambiguous. The CDR3 consists of 14 residues. Trimming removed 1 base at V and 0 bases at J, with 2 bases between. The germline gives CDR1 SGHRS, CDR2 YFSETQ. The chain's CDR3 is CASSLHSGANVLTF. The CDR3, as DNA: TGCGCCAGCAGCTTGCACTCTGGGGCCAACGTCCTGACTTTC.

J is TRBJ2-7 and V is TRBV7-9; tentative D call: TRBD2 (7 bases). The V gene lost 0 bases and the J gene lost 6 bases, with 12 bases spanning the gap. The germline gives CDR1 SEHNR, CDR2 FQNEAQ (reference sequence). The CDR3 has 14 amino acids. CDR3 DNA: TGTGCCAGCAGCTTAGCGGGGGGGCAGGGCGAGCAGTACTTC. This sequence encodes CASSLAGGQGEQYF.

The table lists this clonotype with a few counts. The chain links TRBV3-1 to TRBJ1-2; TRBD1 matches at 8 bases. Trimming took 0 bases from V and 10 from J; bases not matched to a gene: 10. The CDR3 consists of 15 residues. Looked up from germline, CDR1 is LGHDT and CDR2 is YNNKEL (reference sequence). The CDR3 is CASSQEGALQGVYTF. The CDR3 DNA is TGTGCCAGCAGCCAAGAAGGTGCTTTACAGGGGGTCTACACCTTC.

This clonotype was recorded a few times. V usage is TRBV2 and J usage is TRBJ2-7; D assignment may be TRBD1 or TRBD2 (5 bases each). The germline V and J ends were trimmed by 9 bases and 4 bases, with 19 bases remaining between them. Germline CDR1 SNHLY, CDR2 FYNNEI. There are 14 residues in the CDR3. The CDR3 is CASSLLGVRYEQYF. In DNA, the CDR3 is TGTGCCAGTAGCCTCCTGGGGGTGAGGTACGAGCAGTACTTC.

This clonotype was counted between two and nine times. CDR3 sequence (DNA): TGTGCCAGCAGTTTGAAGGGGGTCCCCACAGATACGCAGTATTTT. Its translation is CASSLKGVPTDTQYF. V and J are TRBV27 and TRBJ2-3; tentatively, D is TRBD1 (6 bases). Trimming cost V 3 bases and J 2 bases, with 12 bases left between them. Germline V gene sequence: CDR1 MNHEY, CDR2 SMNVEV (reference sequence). CDR3 length equals 15 residues.

This clonotype was picked up one time. The rearrangement links TRBV19 to TRBJ2-2; TRBD1 might be the D (5 bases). CDR1 LNHDA and CDR2 SQIVND come from the germline V gene (reference sequence). Trimming shortened V by 7 bases and J by 0 bases, and 12 bases separated the two germline ends. The CDR3 has 15 amino acids. The CDR3 sequence is CASTPDTPNTGELFF. CDR3 nucleotides: TGTGCCAGTACCCCGGACACCCCGAACACCGGGGAGCTGTTTTTT.

The chain combines TRBV29-1 with TRBJ1-1, with TRBD1 as a possible D gene (6 bases). CDR1 and CDR2 from the germline V gene are SQVTM and ANQGSEA. This CDR3 has 15 amino acids. Trimming left V 6 bases short and J 4 bases short, with 21 bases between. In DNA, the CDR3 is TGCAGCGTCGGCGGCGTCGCAGGGGCGGCCACTGAAGCTTTCTTT. Protein sequence: CSVGGVAGAATEAFF. Full variable domain (missing parts from reference TRBV29-1 and TRBJ1-1): SAVISQKPSRDICQRGTSLTIQCQVDSQVTMMFWYRQQPGQSLTLIATANQGSEATYESGFVIDKFPISRPNLTFSTLTVSNMSPEDSSIYLCSVGGVAGAATEAFFGQGTRLTVV.

The CDR3 spells CASSLSWDSAYEQYF. CDR3 coding DNA: TGTGCCAGCAGTTTATCTTGGGACAGTGCCTACGAGCAGTACTTC. The V gene is TRBV2, the J gene TRBJ2-7; 7 bases are shared with TRBD1. The CDR3 runs to 15 residues. The J segment lost 2 bases and the V segment lost 5 bases, leaving 9 bases of the junction unmatched. CDR1 and CDR2 (germline): SNHLY, FYNNEI. The entire variable domain, with the rest obtained from reference TRBV2 and TRBJ2-7, is as follows: EPEVTQTPSHQVTQMGQEVILRCVPISNHLYFYWYRQILGQKVEFLVSFYNNEISEKSEIFDDQFSVERPDGSNFTLKIRSTKLEDSAMYFCASSLSWDSAYEQYFGPGTRLTVT.

Regarding this clonotype: One base away lies a much larger clone, so this may be a sequencing read error. The CDR3 sequence is CASSYPGGAEAFF. DNA for the CDR3: TGTGCCAGCAGTTACCCGGGGGGAGCTGAAGCTTTCTTT. The gene calls are TRBV12-3 or TRBV12-4 and TRBJ1-1, with a weak D call TRBD1 (5 bases). Trimming took off 4 bases at V and 6 bases at J, with 12 bases between the two ends. The CDR3 has 13 amino acids.

In regard to this clonotype: The junction differs from germline at one of its ends, possibly a read error. The chain couples TRBV30 to TRBJ1-1, with D perhaps matching TRBD1 (5 bases). The V gene's germline CDR1 is GTSNPN and CDR2 SVGIG (reference sequence). This CDR3 comprises 13 residues. Here the CDR3 reads CAWTLTENTKAFF. As DNA, the CDR3 is TGTGCCTGGACTCTGACAGAGAACACTAAAGCTTTCTTT. Full variable domain (remainder filled in from reference TRBV30 and TRBJ1-1): SQTIHQWPATLVQPVGSPLSLECTVEGTSNPNLYWYRQAAGRGLQLLFYSVGIGQISSEVPQNLSASRPQDRQFILSSKKLLLSDSGFYLCAWTLTENTKAFFGQGTRLTVV.

This clonotype was seen a handful of times. CDR3 coding DNA: TGTGCCAGCAGTTCGGGGACAGGTATCTCACCCCTCCACTTT. Translation: CASSSGTGISPLHF. The chain employs TRBV12-3 or TRBV12-4 and TRBJ1-6; TRBD1 agrees at 8 bases. Trimming removed 4 bases from V and 10 bases from J; junction bases left unmatched: 6. The CDR3 spans 14 residues.